Here is one T cell receptor (beta chain) with its context. Generated by immunoSEQ multiplex PCR, the TCRdb table keeps only in-frame clones and is missing some. Of approximately 2,000,000 clones detected, 85% to 95% appear once; the ten largest clones hold about 0.36%. This record comes from a study of shared clonotypes between healthy human individuals. Germline lookup yields CDR1 SGHTA and CDR2 FQGNSA. This CDR3 comprises 15 residues. V was cut by 5 bases and J by 0 bases, with 11 bases left in between. The TCR originated in a man younger than 35 in good health. Some clones in this sample may be carry-over from other donors' samples. The chain couples TRBV7-2 to TRBJ2-1, with a possible D match to TRBD2 (6 bases). Material for sequencing was naive CD4+ T cells from PBMCs. Subset here: CD45RA+ positively selected. Here the CDR3 reads CASSATSSSYNEQFF. The CDR3 bases are TGTGCCAGCAGCGCGACTAGTTCCTCCTACAATGAGCAGTTCTTC.